The entry below gives a single TCR beta chain sequence along with its context. The entry originates in a study of blood T cell repertoires in COVID-19. Background on the study: Researchers got acute and convalescent COVID-19 samples from the United States, Italy and Spain. PBMCs, B-cell-depleted T cells, or T cells provided the cDNA or gDNA that made up the material.

Sequencing was performed with immunoSEQ multiplex PCR; in TCRdb, only in-frame clones are kept and a portion is missing. The sample has more than 200,000 clones; around 82% are singletons. Trimming removed 4 bases at V and 4 bases at J, with 19 bases between. The CDR3 extends over 16 amino acids. Germline V gene data show CDR1 as SGDLS and CDR2 as YYNGEE. This clonotype was sampled from a woman in her forties or fifties with acute or convalescent COVID-19. The V and J genes are TRBV9 and TRBJ2-3; tentatively, D is TRBD2 (6 bases). Source material: peripheral blood. CDR3 amino acids: CASSPRDFSRPDTQYF. The CDR3 bases are TGTGCCAGCAGCCCCCGGGACTTTTCTAGGCCAGATACGCAGTATTTT.